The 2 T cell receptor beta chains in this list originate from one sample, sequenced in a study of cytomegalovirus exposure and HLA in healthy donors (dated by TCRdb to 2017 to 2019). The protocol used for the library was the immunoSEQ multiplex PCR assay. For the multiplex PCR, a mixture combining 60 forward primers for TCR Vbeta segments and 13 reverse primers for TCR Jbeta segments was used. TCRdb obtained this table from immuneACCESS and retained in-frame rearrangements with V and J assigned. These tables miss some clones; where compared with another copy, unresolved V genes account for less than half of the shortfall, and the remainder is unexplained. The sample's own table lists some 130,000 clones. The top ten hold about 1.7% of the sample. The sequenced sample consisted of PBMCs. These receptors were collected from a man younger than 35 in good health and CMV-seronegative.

In nucleotides, the CDR3 is TGTGCCAGCAGCTTAGTGAGCTACGAGCAGTACTTC. Its translation is CASSLVSYEQYF. The J gene is TRBJ2-7, the V gene TRBV7-9; D not resolved. Trimming took 1 base from V and 3 from J, leaving 4 bases between them. In germline, CDR1 is SEHNR, CDR2 FQNEAQ (reference sequence). The CDR3 consists of 12 residues.

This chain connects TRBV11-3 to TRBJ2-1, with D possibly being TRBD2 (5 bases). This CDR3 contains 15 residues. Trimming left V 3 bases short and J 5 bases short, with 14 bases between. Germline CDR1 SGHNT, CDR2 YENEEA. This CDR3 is CASSFSGVLDNEQFF. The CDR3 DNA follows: TGTGCCAGCAGCTTCTCCGGGGTCCTCGACAATGAGCAGTTCTTC. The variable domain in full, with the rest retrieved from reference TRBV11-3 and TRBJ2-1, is EAGVVQSPRYKIIEKKQPVAFWCNPISGHNTLYWYLQNLGQGPELLIRYENEEAVDDSQLPKDRFSAERLKGVDSTLKIQPAELGDSAVYLCASSFSGVLDNEQFFGPGTRLTVL.